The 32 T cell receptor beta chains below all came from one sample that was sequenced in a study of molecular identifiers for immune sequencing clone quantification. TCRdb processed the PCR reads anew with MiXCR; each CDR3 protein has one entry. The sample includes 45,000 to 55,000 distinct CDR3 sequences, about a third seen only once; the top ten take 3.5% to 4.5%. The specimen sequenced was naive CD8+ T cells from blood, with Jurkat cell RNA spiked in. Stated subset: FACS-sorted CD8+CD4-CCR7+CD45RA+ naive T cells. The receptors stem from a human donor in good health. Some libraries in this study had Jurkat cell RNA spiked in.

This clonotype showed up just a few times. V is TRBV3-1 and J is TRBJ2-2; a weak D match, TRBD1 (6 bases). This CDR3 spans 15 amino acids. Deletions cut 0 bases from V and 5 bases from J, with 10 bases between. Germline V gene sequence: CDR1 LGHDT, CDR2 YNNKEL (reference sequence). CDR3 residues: CASSQDRGLTGELFF. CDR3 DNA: TGTGCCAGCAGCCAAGACAGGGGATTAACCGGGGAGCTGTTTTTT.

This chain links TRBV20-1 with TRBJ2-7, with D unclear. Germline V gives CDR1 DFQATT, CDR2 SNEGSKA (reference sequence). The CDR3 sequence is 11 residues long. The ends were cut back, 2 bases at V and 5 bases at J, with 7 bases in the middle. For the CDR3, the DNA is TGCAGTGCTAGACTAGGCAACGAGCAGTACTTC. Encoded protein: CSARLGNEQYF.

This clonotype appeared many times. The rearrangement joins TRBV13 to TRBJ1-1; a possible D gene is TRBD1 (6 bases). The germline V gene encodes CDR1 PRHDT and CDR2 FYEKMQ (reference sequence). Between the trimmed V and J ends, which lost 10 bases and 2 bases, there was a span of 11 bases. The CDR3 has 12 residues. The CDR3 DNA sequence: TGTGCCACAGGACAGCAAAACACTGAAGCTTTCTTT. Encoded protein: CATGQQNTEAFF.

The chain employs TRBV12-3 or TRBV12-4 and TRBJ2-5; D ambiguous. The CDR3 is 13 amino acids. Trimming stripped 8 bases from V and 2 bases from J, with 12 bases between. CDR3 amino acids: CASDRPLQETQYF. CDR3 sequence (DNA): TGTGCCAGCGATAGGCCACTACAAGAGACCCAGTACTTC.

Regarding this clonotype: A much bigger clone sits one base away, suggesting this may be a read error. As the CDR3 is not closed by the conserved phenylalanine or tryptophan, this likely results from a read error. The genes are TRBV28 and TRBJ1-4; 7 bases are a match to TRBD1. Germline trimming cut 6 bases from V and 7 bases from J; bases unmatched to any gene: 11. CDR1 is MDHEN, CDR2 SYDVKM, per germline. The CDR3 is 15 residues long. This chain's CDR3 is CASRIPGTAPEKLFL. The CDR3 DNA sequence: TGTGCCAGCAGGATTCCCGGGACAGCTCCTGAAAAACTGTTTCTT.

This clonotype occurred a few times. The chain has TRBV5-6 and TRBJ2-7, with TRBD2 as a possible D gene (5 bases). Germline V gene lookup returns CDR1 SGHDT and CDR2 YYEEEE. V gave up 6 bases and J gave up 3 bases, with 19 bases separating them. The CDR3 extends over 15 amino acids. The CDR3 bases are TGTGCCAGCACCCTCGGTGCGGGTACTGTCTACGAGCAGTACTTC. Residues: CASTLGAGTVYEQYF. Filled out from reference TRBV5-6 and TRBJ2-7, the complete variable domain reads DAGVTQSPTHLIKTRGQQVTLRCSPKSGHDTVSWYQQALGQGPQFIFQYYEEEERQRGNFPDRFSGHQFPNYSSELNVNALLLGDSALYLCASTLGAGTVYEQYFGPGTRLTVT.

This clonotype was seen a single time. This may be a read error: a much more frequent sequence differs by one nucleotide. CDR3 nucleotide sequence: TGTGCCAGCAGCTACTCCCTGGAAGGGAGCAGCACAGATACGCAGTATTTT. Amino acids: CASSYSLEGSSTDTQYF. The J gene is TRBJ2-3, the V gene TRBV7-8, with D perhaps TRBD2 (5 bases). Trimming removed 4 bases at V and 0 bases at J, with 17 bases between. There are 17 residues in the CDR3. Germline CDR1 SGHVS, CDR2 FQNEAQ. Full variable domain (missing parts from reference TRBV7-8 and TRBJ2-3): GAGVSQSPRYKVAKRGQDVALRCDPISGHVSLFWYQQALGQGPEFLTYFQNEAQLDKSGLPSDRFFAERPEGSVSTLKIQRTQQEDSAVYLCASSYSLEGSSTDTQYFGPGTRLTVL.

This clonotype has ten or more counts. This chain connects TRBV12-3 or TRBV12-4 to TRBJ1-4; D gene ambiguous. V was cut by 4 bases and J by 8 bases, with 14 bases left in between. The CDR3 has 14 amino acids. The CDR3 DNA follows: TGTGCCAGCAGTTCGGGGTTGATGGGGGAAAAACTGTTTTTT. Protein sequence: CASSSGLMGEKLFF.

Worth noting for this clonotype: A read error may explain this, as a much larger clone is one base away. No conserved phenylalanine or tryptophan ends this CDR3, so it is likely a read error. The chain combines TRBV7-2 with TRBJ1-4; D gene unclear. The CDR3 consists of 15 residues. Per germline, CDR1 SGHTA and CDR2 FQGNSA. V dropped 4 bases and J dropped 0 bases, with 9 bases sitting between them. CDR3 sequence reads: CASSWTKTTNEKLFL. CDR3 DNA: TGTGCCAGCAGCTGGACCAAGACAACTAATGAAAAACTGTTTCTT.

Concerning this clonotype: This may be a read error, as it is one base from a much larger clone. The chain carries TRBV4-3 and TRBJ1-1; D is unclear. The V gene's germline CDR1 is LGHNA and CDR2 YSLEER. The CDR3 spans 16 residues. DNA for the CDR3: TGCGCCAACAGCCCGTTACTAGGGCTTCGGGACACTGAAGCTTTCTTT. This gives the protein CANSPLLGLRDTEAFF.

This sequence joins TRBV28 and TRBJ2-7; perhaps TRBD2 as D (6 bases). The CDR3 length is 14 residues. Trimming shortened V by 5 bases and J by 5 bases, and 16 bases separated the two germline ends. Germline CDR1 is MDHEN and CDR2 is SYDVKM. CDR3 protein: CASSKTSLGDEQYF. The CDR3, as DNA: TGTGCCAGCAGTAAGACTAGTTTGGGGGACGAGCAGTACTTC.

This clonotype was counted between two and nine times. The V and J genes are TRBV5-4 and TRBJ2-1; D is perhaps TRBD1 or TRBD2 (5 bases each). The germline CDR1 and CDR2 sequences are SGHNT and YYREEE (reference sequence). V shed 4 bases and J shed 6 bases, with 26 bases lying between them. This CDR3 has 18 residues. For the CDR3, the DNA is TGTGCCAGCAGCGGGCAGGGTAGGATGGGGACCTGGTCCAATGAGCAGTTCTTC. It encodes CASSGQGRMGTWSNEQFF. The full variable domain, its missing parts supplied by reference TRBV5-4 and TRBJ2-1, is ETGVTQSPTHLIKTRGQQVTLRCSSQSGHNTVSWYQQALGQGPQFIFQYYREEENGRGNFPPRFSGLQFPNYSSELNVNALELDDSALYLCASSGQGRMGTWSNEQFFGPGTRLTVL.

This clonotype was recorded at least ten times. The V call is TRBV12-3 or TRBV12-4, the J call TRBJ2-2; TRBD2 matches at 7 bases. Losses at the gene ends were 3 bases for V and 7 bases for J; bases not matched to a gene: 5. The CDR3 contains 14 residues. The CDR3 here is CASSFGGRIGELFF. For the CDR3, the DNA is TGTGCCAGCAGTTTTGGCGGGAGAATCGGGGAGCTGTTTTTT.

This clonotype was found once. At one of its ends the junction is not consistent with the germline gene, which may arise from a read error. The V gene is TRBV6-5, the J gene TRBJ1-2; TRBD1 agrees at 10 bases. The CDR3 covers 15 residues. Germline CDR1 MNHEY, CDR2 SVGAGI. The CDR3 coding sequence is TGTGCCAGCAGTTACTCGAGACAGGGGGCGCCCGGCTTCACCTTC. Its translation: CASSYSRQGAPGFTF.

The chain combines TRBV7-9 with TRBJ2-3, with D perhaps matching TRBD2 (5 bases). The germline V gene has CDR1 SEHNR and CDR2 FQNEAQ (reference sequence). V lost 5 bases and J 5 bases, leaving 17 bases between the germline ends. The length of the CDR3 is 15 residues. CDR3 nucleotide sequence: TGTGCCAGCAGCCCTACAGCAGGACTGGGAGATACGCAGTATTTT. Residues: CASSPTAGLGDTQYF.

The CDR3 region has the DNA TGCGCCAGCAGCCGTCGGGGGTTGGAGGTTTCGTACGAGCAGTACTTC. The encoded protein is CASSRRGLEVSYEQYF. This chain uses TRBV4-3 with TRBJ2-7; perhaps TRBD2 as D (6 bases). With 4 bases removed from V and 4 bases from J, the gap between germline ends came to 20 bases. The CDR3 has 16 amino acids. Per the germline V gene, CDR1 is LGHNA and CDR2 is YSLEER.

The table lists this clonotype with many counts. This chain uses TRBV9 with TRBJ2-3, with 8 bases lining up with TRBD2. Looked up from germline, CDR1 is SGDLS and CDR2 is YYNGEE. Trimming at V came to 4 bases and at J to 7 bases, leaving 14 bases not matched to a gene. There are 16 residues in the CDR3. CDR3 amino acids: CASSTESGSGYHTQYF. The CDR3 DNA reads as TGTGCCAGCAGCACTGAAAGCGGGAGCGGGTACCATACGCAGTATTTT.

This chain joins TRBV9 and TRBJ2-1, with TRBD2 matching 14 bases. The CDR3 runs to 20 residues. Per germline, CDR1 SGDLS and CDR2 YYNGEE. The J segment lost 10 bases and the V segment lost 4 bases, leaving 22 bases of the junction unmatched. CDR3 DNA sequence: TGTGCCAGCAGCCCAGAGGGTTCCCACAGACTAGCGGGAGGGCCCGGGGAGCAGTTCTTC. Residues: CASSPEGSHRLAGGPGEQFF.

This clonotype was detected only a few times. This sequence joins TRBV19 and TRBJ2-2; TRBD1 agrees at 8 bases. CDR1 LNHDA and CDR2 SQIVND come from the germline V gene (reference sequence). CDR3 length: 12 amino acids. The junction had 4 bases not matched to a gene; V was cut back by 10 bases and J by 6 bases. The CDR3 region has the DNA TGTGCCACCATACAGGGGGCCGGGGAGCTGTTTTTT. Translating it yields CATIQGAGELFF.

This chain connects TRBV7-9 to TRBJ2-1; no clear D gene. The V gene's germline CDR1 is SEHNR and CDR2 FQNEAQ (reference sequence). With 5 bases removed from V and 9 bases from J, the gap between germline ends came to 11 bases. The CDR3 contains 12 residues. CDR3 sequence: CASSRSRSEQFF. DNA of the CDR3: TGTGCCAGCAGCCGCTCTCGAAGTGAGCAGTTCTTC.

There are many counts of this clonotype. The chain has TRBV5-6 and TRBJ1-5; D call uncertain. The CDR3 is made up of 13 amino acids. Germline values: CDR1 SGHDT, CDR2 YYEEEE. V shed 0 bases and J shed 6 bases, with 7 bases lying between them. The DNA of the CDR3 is TGTGCCAGCAGCTTGGGAGGGTCTCAGCCCCAGCATTTT. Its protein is CASSLGGSQPQHF. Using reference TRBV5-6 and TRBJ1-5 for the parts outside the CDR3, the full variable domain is DAGVTQSPTHLIKTRGQQVTLRCSPKSGHDTVSWYQQALGQGPQFIFQYYEEEERQRGNFPDRFSGHQFPNYSSELNVNALLLGDSALYLCASSLGGSQPQHFGDGTRLSIL.

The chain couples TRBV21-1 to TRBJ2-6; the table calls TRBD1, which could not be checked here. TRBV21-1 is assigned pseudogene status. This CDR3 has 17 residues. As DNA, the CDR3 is TGTGCCAGCAGCGAAGAGGGGGGGCAAGATGGGGCCAACGTCCTGACTTTC. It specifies CASSEEGGQDGANVLTF.

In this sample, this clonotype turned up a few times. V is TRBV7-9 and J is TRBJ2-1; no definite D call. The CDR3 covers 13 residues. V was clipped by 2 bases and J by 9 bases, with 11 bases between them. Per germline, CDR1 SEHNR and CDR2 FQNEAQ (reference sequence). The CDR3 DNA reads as TGTGCCAGCAGCTTAAGTCGAGGCCCTGAGCAGTTCTTC. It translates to CASSLSRGPEQFF.

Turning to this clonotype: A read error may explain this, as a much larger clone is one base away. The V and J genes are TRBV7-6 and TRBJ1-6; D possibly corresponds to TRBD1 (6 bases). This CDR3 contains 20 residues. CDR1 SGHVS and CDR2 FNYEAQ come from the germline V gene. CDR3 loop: CACSLFAQGKFGSSNSPLHF. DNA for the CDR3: TGTGCCTGCAGCTTATTTGCCCAGGGGAAATTTGGGTCATCAAATTCACCCCTCCACTTT. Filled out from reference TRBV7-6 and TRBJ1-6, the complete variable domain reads GAGVSQSPRYKVTKRGQDVALRCDPISGHVSLYWYRQALGQGPEFLTYFNYEAQQDKSGLPNDRFSAERPEGSISTLTIQRTEQRDSAMYRCACSLFAQGKFGSSNSPLHFGNGTRLTVT.

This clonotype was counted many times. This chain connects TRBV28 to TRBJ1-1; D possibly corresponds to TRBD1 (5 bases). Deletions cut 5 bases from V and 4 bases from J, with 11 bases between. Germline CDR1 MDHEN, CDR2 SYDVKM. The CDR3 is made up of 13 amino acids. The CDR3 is CASSGVGGTEAFF. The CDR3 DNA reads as TGTGCCAGCAGTGGGGTGGGGGGCACTGAAGCTTTCTTT.

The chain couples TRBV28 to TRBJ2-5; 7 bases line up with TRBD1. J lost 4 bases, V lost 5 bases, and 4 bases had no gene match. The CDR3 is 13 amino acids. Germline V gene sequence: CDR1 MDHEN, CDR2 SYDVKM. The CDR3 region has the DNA TGTGCCAGCAGTGAGACAGGGAGAGAGACCCAGTACTTC. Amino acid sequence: CASSETGRETQYF. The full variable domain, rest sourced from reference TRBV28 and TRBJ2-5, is DVKVTQSSRYLVKRTGEKVFLECVQDMDHENMFWYRQDPGLGLRLIYFSYDVKMKEKGDIPEGYSVSREKKERFSLILESASTNQTSMYLCASSETGRETQYFGPGTRLLVL.

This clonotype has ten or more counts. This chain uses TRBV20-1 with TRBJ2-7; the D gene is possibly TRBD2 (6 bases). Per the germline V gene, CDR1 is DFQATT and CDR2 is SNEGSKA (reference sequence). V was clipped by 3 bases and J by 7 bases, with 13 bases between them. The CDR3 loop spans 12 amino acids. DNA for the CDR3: TGCAGTGCTAGTGCGGGGAACCCGGAGCAGTACTTC. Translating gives CSASAGNPEQYF.

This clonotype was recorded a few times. This CDR3 is CASSAGVEETQYF. DNA of the CDR3: TGTGCCAGCAGCGCAGGCGTAGAAGAGACCCAGTACTTC. The chain employs TRBV7-3 and TRBJ2-5, with D uncertain. Trimming took 5 bases from V and 3 from J, leaving 10 bases between them. Germline CDR1 is SGHTA and CDR2 is FQGTGA. The CDR3 extends over 13 amino acids.

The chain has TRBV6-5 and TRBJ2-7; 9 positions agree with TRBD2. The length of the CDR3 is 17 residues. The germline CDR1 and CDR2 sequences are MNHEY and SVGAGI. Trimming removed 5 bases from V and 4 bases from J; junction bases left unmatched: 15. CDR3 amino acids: CASSPPNLLAGPYEQYF. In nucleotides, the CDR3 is TGTGCCAGCAGTCCCCCCAATTTGCTAGCGGGACCTTACGAGCAGTACTTC.

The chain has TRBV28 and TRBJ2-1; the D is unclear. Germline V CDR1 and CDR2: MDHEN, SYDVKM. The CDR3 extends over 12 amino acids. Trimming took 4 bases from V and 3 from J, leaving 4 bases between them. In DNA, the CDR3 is TGTGCCAGCAGTTGGGGCTACAATGAGCAGTTCTTC. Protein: CASSWGYNEQFF.

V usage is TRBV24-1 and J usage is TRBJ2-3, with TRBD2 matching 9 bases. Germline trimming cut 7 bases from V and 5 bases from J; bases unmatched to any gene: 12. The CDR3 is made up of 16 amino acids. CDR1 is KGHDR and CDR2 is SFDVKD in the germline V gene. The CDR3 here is CATSESNSGSGDTQYF. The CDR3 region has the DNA TGTGCCACCAGCGAATCGAATAGCGGGAGTGGAGATACGCAGTATTTT.

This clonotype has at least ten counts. The CDR3 DNA follows: TGTGCCAGCAGCTTAGACGTGGGGGGTGCGGCAGATACGCAGTATTTT. This gives the protein CASSLDVGGAADTQYF. The V and J genes are TRBV7-6 and TRBJ2-3; TRBD2 might be the D (6 bases). V lost 1 base to trimming and J lost 4 bases, with 15 bases between them. Germline values: CDR1 SGHVS, CDR2 FNYEAQ. The CDR3 extends over 16 amino acids.